This passage covers 11 T cell receptor beta chains from one sample sequenced in a study of blood T cell repertoires in COVID-19. Assay used: immunoSEQ multiplex PCR; TCRdb lists only in-frame clones, some missing. The repertoire holds around 110,000 clones, just over 90% seen once, with approximately 1.7% in the top ten. Sample: peripheral blood. These receptors came from a human donor with active COVID-19. The donor label of this sample is uncertain.

The chain employs TRBV25-1 and TRBJ1-2; D not certain. The CDR3 runs 11 residues. Trimming stripped 3 bases from V and 8 bases from J, with 7 bases between. CDR1 and CDR2 from the germline V gene are MGHDK and SYGVNS. The CDR3: CASSDSWGYTF. CDR3 DNA sequence: TGTGCCAGCAGTGACAGTTGGGGCTACACCTTC.

The chain has TRBV5-1 and TRBJ2-3; D might be TRBD2 (6 bases). The germline V gene encodes CDR1 SGHRS and CDR2 YFSETQ. Deletions cut 0 bases from V and 4 bases from J, with 9 bases between. CDR3 size: 14 residues. CDR3 coding DNA: TGCGCCAGCAGCTTGGAACTAGCTCCAGATACGCAGTATTTT. Residues: CASSLELAPDTQYF.

The rearrangement links TRBV5-1 to TRBJ1-2; D perhaps matches TRBD1 (6 bases). CDR1 and CDR2 from the germline V gene are SGHRS and YFSETQ. The CDR3 covers 15 residues. Trimming pared 0 bases from V and 4 bases from J, leaving 13 bases between. As DNA, the CDR3 is TGCGCCAGCAGCTTGGACCCAGGGGCCTCCTATGGCTACACCTTC. Translated: CASSLDPGASYGYTF.

This sequence joins TRBV6-6 and TRBJ2-5, with a possible D match to TRBD1 (6 bases). Trimming removed 6 bases from V and 5 bases from J, with 19 bases in between. The CDR3 contains 15 residues. CDR1 is MNHNY and CDR2 is SVGAGI in the germline V gene (reference sequence). The CDR3 DNA follows: TGTGCCAGCAGACAAGTCAAGGGGGTCGGGGAGACCCAGTACTTC. Its translation is CASRQVKGVGETQYF.

The V call is TRBV10-2, the J call TRBJ2-2; TRBD1 is a possible D gene (5 bases). The V end lost 6 bases, the J end lost 0 bases, and 11 bases lay between the germline ends. The CDR3 consists of 15 residues. Germline V gene data show CDR1 as WSHSY and CDR2 as SAAADI. CDR3 sequence: CASRSGNTNTGELFF. The CDR3 DNA sequence: TGCGCCAGCAGGTCAGGGAACACGAACACCGGGGAGCTGTTTTTT.

CDR3 loop: CASSIPRGANYGYTF. The CDR3 DNA reads TGTGCCAGTAGTATACCGCGTGGGGCAAACTATGGCTACACCTTC. The chain combines TRBV19 with TRBJ1-2, with D tentatively TRBD1 (5 bases). The germline V gene encodes CDR1 LNHDA and CDR2 SQIVND (reference sequence). Trimming pared 2 bases from V and 2 bases from J, leaving 12 bases between. The CDR3 has 15 amino acids. The full variable domain, completed using reference TRBV19 and TRBJ1-2, is DGGITQSPKYLFRKEGQNVTLSCEQNLNHDAMYWYRQDPGQGLRLIYYSQIVNDFQKGDIAEGYSVSREKKESFPLTVTSAQKNPTAFYLCASSIPRGANYGYTFGSGTRLTVV.

The chain employs TRBV4-1 and TRBJ1-2; 8 bases are a match to TRBD1. The CDR3 consists of 15 residues. Germline V gives CDR1 MGHRA, CDR2 YSYEKL. Trimming cost V 4 bases and J 4 bases; bases outside gene matches: 8. The CDR3 loop reads CASSLRTGSGYGYTF. Here the CDR3 DNA reads TGCGCCAGCAGCCTTAGGACAGGGAGCGGCTATGGCTACACCTTC.

CDR3 loop: CASTWGHGTDTQYF. The CDR3 DNA follows: TGTGCCAGTACGTGGGGACACGGCACAGATACGCAGTATTTT. The chain recombines TRBV19 with TRBJ2-3, with D perhaps TRBD1 (6 bases). CDR1 is LNHDA and CDR2 is SQIVND in the germline V gene (reference sequence). The CDR3 totals 14 residues. The V and J ends lost 7 bases and 1 base respectively, with 12 bases between them. Drawing the rest from reference TRBV19 and TRBJ2-3, the complete variable domain is DGGITQSPKYLFRKEGQNVTLSCEQNLNHDAMYWYRQDPGQGLRLIYYSQIVNDFQKGDIAEGYSVSREKKESFPLTVTSAQKNPTAFYLCASTWGHGTDTQYFGPGTRLTVL.

Here the CDR3 DNA reads TGTGCCAGCAGTCCCGGGACAGGGGGGTGGAATTCACCCCTCCACTTT. Amino acid sequence: CASSPGTGGWNSPLHF. The chain is built from TRBV28 and TRBJ1-6; 11 positions match TRBD1. The V and J ends lost 5 bases and 7 bases, in that order; junction bases with no gene match: 7. Germline CDR1 MDHEN, CDR2 SYDVKM. The CDR3 sequence is 16 residues long. The variable domain in full, with the rest retrieved from reference TRBV28 and TRBJ1-6, is DVKVTQSSRYLVKRTGEKVFLECVQDMDHENMFWYRQDPGLGLRLIYFSYDVKMKEKGDIPEGYSVSREKKERFSLILESASTNQTSMYLCASSPGTGGWNSPLHFGNGTRLTVT.

J is TRBJ2-5 and V is TRBV10-3, with 10 positions matching TRBD2. V lost 6 bases and J lost 1; bases outside the gene matches: 11. Germline assignment: CDR1 ENHRY and CDR2 SYGVKD. This CDR3 is built from 17 residues. Written as DNA, the CDR3 is TGTGCCATCAGCCTGGGTGTAGCGGGGGGTTCCCAAGAGACCCAGTACTTC. Protein product: CAISLGVAGGSQETQYF.

This chain connects TRBV10-1 to TRBJ2-1; TRBD2 agrees at 10 bases. The CDR3 has 16 amino acids. The germline gives CDR1 WNHNN, CDR2 SYGVQD (reference sequence). The trim removed 4 bases at V and 4 bases at J, leaving 7 bases unmatched. The CDR3 protein is CASSGYSGGTYNEQFF. DNA of the CDR3: TGCGCCAGCAGTGGCTATAGCGGGGGGACTTACAATGAGCAGTTCTTC.